A selection of T cell receptor beta chains follows, all from one sample in a study of OX40 agonist ivuxolimab in advanced cancers. Clones were read by immunoSEQ multiplex PCR, and TCRdb kept only the in-frame ones, dropping some. This table holds about 30,000 clones, 90% found once. The starting material was CD4+ or CD8+ T cells sorted from blood, obtained in a trial of the OX40 agonist ivuxolimab. The source is an adult with an advanced solid tumor such as melanoma, head and neck, liver or kidney cancer. Both conserved end residues are part of each CDR3. A D gene is named only where the DNA matches it firmly. Expanded clones are given a class, and other clones once, few, many or no size at all.

d_gene | j_gene | v_gene | abundance | CDR3nt | CDR3aa
TRBD2 | TRBJ2-7 | TRBV10-3 | . | TGTGCCATCAGTGAGAGGACTAGCGGGACCTACGAGCAGTACTTC | CAISERTSGTYEQYF
. | TRBJ2-3 | TRBV13 | . | TGTGCCAGCAGCTCCCTGCGGAACACAGATACGCAGTATTTT | CASSSLRNTDTQYF
TRBD1 | TRBJ2-7 | TRBV7-7 | . | TGTGCCAGCAGCTTAGGTCAGGGGGACGAGCAGTACTTC | CASSLGQGDEQYF
TRBD1 | TRBJ2-2 | TRBV19 | . | TGTGCCAGTAGACCGGGACAGGGGGCCGGGGAGCTGTTTTTT | CASRPGQGAGELFF
TRBD1 | TRBJ2-1 | TRBV29-1 | . | TGCAGCGTTGAAAAGTTTAACAGGGGACCCCGGAGCTCCTACAATGAGCAGTTCTTC | CSVEKFNRGPRSSYNEQFF
. | TRBJ2-1 | TRBV7-9 | . | TGTGCCAGCAGCTTCGGGCCTACACCTGAGCAGTTCTTC | CASSFGPTPEQFF
. | TRBJ1-1 | TRBV19 | few | TGTGCCAGTACCCCCAAGGACGCGAGTATGAACACTGAAGCTTTCTTT | CASTPKDASMNTEAFF
TRBD2 | TRBJ2-1 | TRBV11-2 | . | TGTGCCAGCAGCTTTTGGGGACTAGCGGGAGTTCGGAATGAGCAGTTCTTC | CASSFWGLAGVRNEQFF
. | TRBJ2-3 | TRBV10-2 | . | TGCGCCAGCAGTGATAGACAGGGCACAGATACGCAGTATTTT | CASSDRQGTDTQYF
. | TRBJ2-7 | TRBV27 | . | TGTGCCAGCAGGACGGGAGCCGAGGCCTACGAGCAGTACTTC | CASRTGAEAYEQYF
TRBD2 | TRBJ2-1 | TRBV27 | . | TGTGCCAGCAGTGAACTTAGTTCGGGAGGGATCAATGAGCAGTTCTTC | CASSELSSGGINEQFF
. | TRBJ2-1 | TRBV11-3 | . | TGTGCCAGCAGCTTCTCCCTGGGGCTCTACAATGAGCAGTTCTTC | CASSFSLGLYNEQFF
TRBD1 | TRBJ2-7 | TRBV4-1 | . | TGCGCCAGCAGCCATCAGACAGGGACGGTGTACGAGCAGTACTTC | CASSHQTGTVYEQYF
TRBD2 | TRBJ2-1 | TRBV4-3 | once | TGCGCCAGCAGCCAGGGGACTAGCTGGAATGGGCAGTTCTTC | CASSQGTSWNGQFF
. | TRBJ2-7 | TRBV27 | . | TGTGCCAGCAGTTTACGAGTGGGGACCTACGAGCAGTACTTC | CASSLRVGTYEQYF
. | TRBJ2-7 | TRBV4-2 | . | TGTGCCAGCAGCCATCAGGCAGGAGAGCAGTACTTC | CASSHQAGEQYF
TRBD1 | TRBJ2-3 | TRBV5-8 | . | TGTGCCAGCAGCCTAAGGACAGGGACTAGCACAGATACGCAGTATTTT | CASSLRTGTSTDTQYF